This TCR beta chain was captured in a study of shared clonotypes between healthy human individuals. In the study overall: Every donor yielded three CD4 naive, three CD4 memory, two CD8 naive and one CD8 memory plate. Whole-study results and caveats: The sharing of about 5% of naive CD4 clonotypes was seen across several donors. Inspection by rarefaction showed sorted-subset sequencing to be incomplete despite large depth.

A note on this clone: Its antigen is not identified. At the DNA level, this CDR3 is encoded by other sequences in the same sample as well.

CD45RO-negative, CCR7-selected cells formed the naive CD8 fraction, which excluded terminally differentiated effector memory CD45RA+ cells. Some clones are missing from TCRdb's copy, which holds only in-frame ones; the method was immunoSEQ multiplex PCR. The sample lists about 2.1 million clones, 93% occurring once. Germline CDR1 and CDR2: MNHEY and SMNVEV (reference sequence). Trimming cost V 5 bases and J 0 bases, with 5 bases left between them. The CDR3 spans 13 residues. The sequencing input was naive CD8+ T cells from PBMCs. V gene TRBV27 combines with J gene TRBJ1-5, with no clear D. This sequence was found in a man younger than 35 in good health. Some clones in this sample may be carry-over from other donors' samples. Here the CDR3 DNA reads TGTGCCAGCAGTCTGTTTAGCAATCAGCCCCAGCATTTT. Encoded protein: CASSLFSNQPQHF.